The 21 T cell receptor beta chains given below trace back to one sample, sequenced in a study of breast tumors, draining lymph nodes, adjacent tissues. The lymph nodes were axillary draining lymph nodes from breast cancer patients. TCRdb re-called the multiplex PCR reads through MiXCR, storing one row per CDR3 protein. The repertoire has some 170,000 distinct CDR3 sequences, around a third of them found once; the top ten carry around 3.5%. The sequenced sample consisted of axillary lymph node tissue. These receptors were collected from a female donor with breast cancer. Some clones in this sample may be carry-over from other donors' samples.

As for this clonotype: This may stem from a read error, because a much larger clone lies one nucleotide away. This sequence joins TRBV3-1 and TRBJ1-2; D is uncertain. This CDR3 is built from 14 residues. Germline-derived CDR1 and CDR2 are LGHDT and YNNKEL (reference sequence). With 0 bases removed from V and 4 bases from J, the gap between germline ends came to 9 bases. CDR3 sequence: CASSQDRFFYGYTF. The CDR3 bases are TGTGCCAGCAGCCAAGACCGGTTCTTCTATGGCTACACCTTC. Variable domain in full (rest from reference TRBV3-1 and TRBJ1-2): DTAVSQTPKYLVTQMGNDKSIKCEQNLGHDTMYWYKQDSKKFLKIMFSYNNKELIINETVPNRFSPKSPDKAHLNLHINSLELGDSAVYFCASSQDRFFYGYTFGSGTRLTVV.

Many counts were recorded for this clonotype. V usage is TRBV29-1 and J usage is TRBJ2-7; D may be TRBD2 (5 bases). Looked up from germline, CDR1 is SQVTM and CDR2 is ANQGSEA. The CDR3 is 14 residues long. Trimming pared 6 bases from V and 4 bases from J, leaving 19 bases between. CDR3 nucleotide sequence: TGCAGCGTCGTAAACCGGGGTGCGTTGTACGAGCAGTACTTC. Translation: CSVVNRGALYEQYF.

This clonotype was counted ten times or more. V gene TRBV2 combines with J gene TRBJ2-1, with 10 nucleotides matching TRBD2. The CDR3 runs to 15 residues. J lost 3 bases, V lost 5 bases, and 4 bases had no gene match. In germline, CDR1 is SNHLY, CDR2 FYNNEI. CDR3 DNA sequence: TGTGCCAGCAGTTCCGGGACTAGCGTCTACAATGAGCAGTTCTTC. Its protein is CASSSGTSVYNEQFF.

This clonotype was seen a handful of times. V is TRBV28 and J is TRBJ2-3; D may be TRBD1 or TRBD2 (5 bases each). Germline values: CDR1 MDHEN, CDR2 SYDVKM. The CDR3 is made up of 14 amino acids. V was trimmed by 4 bases and J by 5 bases, leaving 13 bases between them. The CDR3 DNA reads TGTGCCAGCAGTTCTTCCGGGGCCGGAGATACGCAGTATTTT. Translation: CASSSSGAGDTQYF.

Comments on this clonotype: A much larger clone lies a single base off, so this may be a read error. Lacking the conserved final phenylalanine or tryptophan, this CDR3 likely reflects a read error. The chain uses TRBV19 and TRBJ2-7; 8 bases are shared with TRBD1. The CDR3 has 16 residues. The junction had 11 bases not matched to a gene; V was cut back by 6 bases and J by 1 base. CDR1 LNHDA and CDR2 SQIVND come from the germline V gene (reference sequence). The CDR3 nucleotides are TGTGCCAGTAGAGGCCGCGGGACAGGTATGTCCTACGAGCAGTACTCC. Its translation: CASRGRGTGMSYEQYS.

V and J are TRBV9 and TRBJ2-5; the D gene is possibly TRBD2 (8 bases). The CDR3 contains 17 residues. V lost 0 bases and J lost 4, with 19 bases in between. Germline CDR1 is SGDLS and CDR2 is YYNGEE. In DNA, the CDR3 is TGTGCCAGCAGCGTAGCTTGTAGCGGGGCAGGGGGAGAGACCCAGTACTTC. This gives the protein CASSVACSGAGGETQYF.

This clonotype was seen repeatedly, ten times or more. V usage is TRBV6-6 and J usage is TRBJ2-3; TRBD2 aligns across 9 bases. The J segment lost 2 bases and the V segment lost 6 bases, leaving 6 bases of the junction unmatched. There are 15 residues in the CDR3. The germline V gene has CDR1 MNHNY and CDR2 SVGAGI (reference sequence). In DNA, the CDR3 is TGTGCCAGCAGGCAACTAGCGGGCCTCACAGATACGCAGTATTTT. It specifies CASRQLAGLTDTQYF.

This clonotype was counted ten times or more. V gene TRBV20-1 combines with J gene TRBJ2-1; 10 positions match TRBD2. The J segment lost 4 bases and the V segment lost 0 bases, leaving 12 bases of the junction unmatched. The CDR3 length is 18 residues. Germline assignment: CDR1 DFQATT and CDR2 SNEGSKA (reference sequence). The CDR3 region has the DNA TGCAGTGCTAGAGATCTCACTAGCGGGATACTTAGTTACAATGAGCAGTTCTTC. It specifies CSARDLTSGILSYNEQFF.

With regard to this clonotype: A read error is possible here, since a much larger clone lies one base away. V gene TRBV13 combines with J gene TRBJ2-1; tentatively, D is TRBD2 (5 bases). The ends were cut back, 2 bases at V and 3 bases at J, with 17 bases in the middle. The CDR3 consists of 17 residues. Per germline, CDR1 PRHDT and CDR2 FYEKMQ (reference sequence). CDR3 in amino acids: CASSLLEGRSYYNEQFF. The CDR3 coding sequence is TGTGCCAGCAGCTTACTTGAGGGAAGGTCCTACTACAATGAGCAGTTCTTC.

The sample holds many counts of this clonotype. The chain is built from TRBV6-5 and TRBJ1-1; D is possibly TRBD1 (5 bases). Between the trimmed V and J ends, which lost 6 bases and 6 bases, there was a span of 14 bases. The CDR3 is 13 residues long. The germline V gene encodes CDR1 MNHEY and CDR2 SVGAGI. DNA for the CDR3: TGTGCCAGCAGCGGCCTAGGGGACTCTGAAGCTTTCTTT. Amino acid sequence: CASSGLGDSEAFF.

This clonotype was seen many times. The V call is TRBV15, the J call TRBJ1-2; D may be TRBD1 (5 bases). The CDR3 runs 16 residues. Germline values: CDR1 LNHNV, CDR2 YYDKDF (reference sequence). The V gene lost 2 bases and the J gene lost 0 bases, with 13 bases spanning the gap. The DNA of the CDR3 is TGTGCCACCAGCAGAATTCTCCGGGACTCTAACTATGGCTACACCTTC. This encodes CATSRILRDSNYGYTF.

As for this clonotype: This may stem from a read error, because a much larger clone lies one nucleotide away. The CDR3 nucleotides are TGTGCCAGCAGGACAGGATCAGGAGGAGAGACCCAGTACTTC. Its translation is CASRTGSGGETQYF. The rearrangement uses TRBV28 and TRBJ2-5, with a weak D call TRBD1 (6 bases). Trimming left V 6 bases short and J 4 bases short, with 15 bases between. The CDR3 contains 14 residues. From germline, CDR1 is MDHEN and CDR2 SYDVKM.

The chain employs TRBV5-1 and TRBJ1-3, with TRBD1 as a possible D gene (5 bases). V was shortened by 4 bases and J by 4 bases, with 15 bases between the two germline ends. The germline CDR1 and CDR2 sequences are SGHRS and YFSETQ. CDR3 length equals 15 residues. DNA for the CDR3: TGCGCCAGCAGCGTTGGGTGGGGGGTCGGAAACACCATATATTTT. Translated: CASSVGWGVGNTIYF.

This clonotype was recorded at least ten times. The rearrangement joins TRBV7-9 to TRBJ1-2, with D tentatively TRBD1 (6 bases). The ends were cut back, 5 bases at V and 8 bases at J, with 18 bases in the middle. CDR1 is SEHNR, CDR2 FQNEAQ, per germline (reference sequence). The CDR3 is 14 residues long. The CDR3 DNA reads as TGTGCCAGCAGCCTCTCTTGGGGGGGCGAAGGCTACACCTTC. Translating gives CASSLSWGGEGYTF.

This clonotype has only a few counts. J is TRBJ2-7 and V is TRBV6-6; TRBD1 agrees at 9 bases. The CDR3 runs to 14 residues. Germline V gives CDR1 MNHNY, CDR2 SVGAGI (reference sequence). J gave up 7 bases and V 2 bases, and 6 bases lay outside the gene matches. CDR3 nucleotides: TGTGCCAGCAGTTACGCACAGGGGGCGCTGGAGCAGTACTTC. Its translation: CASSYAQGALEQYF.

The table lists this clonotype with many counts. The chain is built from TRBV30 and TRBJ2-2; possible D gene TRBD2, 5 bases. The V gene lost 2 bases and the J gene lost 4 bases, with 8 bases spanning the gap. Per the germline V gene, CDR1 is GTSNPN and CDR2 is SVGIG (reference sequence). The CDR3 has 13 amino acids. CDR3 coding DNA: TGTGCCTGGAGTTCCGGGATCACCGGGGAGCTGTTTTTT. Translation gives CAWSSGITGELFF.

The sample holds many counts of this clonotype. This chain's CDR3 is CASSSPRVSTDTQYF. DNA for the CDR3: TGTGCCAGCAGCTCACCTAGGGTGAGCACAGATACGCAGTATTTT. The V call is TRBV5-8, the J call TRBJ2-3; D is unclear. CDR3 size: 15 residues. Germline V gene lookup returns CDR1 SGHTS and CDR2 YDEGEE. The germline V and J ends were trimmed by 3 bases and 0 bases, with 11 bases remaining between them.

This clonotype has a count of ten or more. CDR3 sequence reads: CASSYWRGASGEQYF. The CDR3 nucleotides are TGTGCCAGCAGCTACTGGCGGGGGGCGTCGGGAGAGCAGTACTTC. The chain couples TRBV11-2 to TRBJ2-7; TRBD2 matches 8 bases. V dropped 4 bases and J dropped 7; count of bases not matched to a gene: 12. The CDR3 is 15 amino acids. Per the germline V gene, CDR1 is SGHAT and CDR2 is FQNNGV.

CDR3 sequence: CASSYDLMNTEAFF. DNA of the CDR3: TGTGCCAGCAGCTACGATCTCATGAACACTGAAGCTTTCTTT. V gene TRBV5-6 combines with J gene TRBJ1-1; no clear D. There are 14 residues in the CDR3. Trimming stripped 3 bases from V and 0 bases from J, with 9 bases between. Germline V CDR1 and CDR2: SGHDT, YYEEEE.

A few counts support this clonotype. This rearrangement joins TRBV27 to TRBJ2-7, with 12 bases lining up with TRBD2. The CDR3 runs 18 residues. The J segment lost 5 bases and the V segment lost 5 bases, leaving 16 bases of the junction unmatched. The germline V gene encodes CDR1 MNHEY and CDR2 SMNVEV (reference sequence). The CDR3 nucleotides read TGTGCCAGCAGTCCATGGACTAGCGGGAAATGGCCGGTGGACGAGCAGTACTTC. It encodes CASSPWTSGKWPVDEQYF.

This clonotype has more than one count but fewer than ten. Just one base apart from a much larger clone, this may be a read error. The rearrangement joins TRBV20-1 to TRBJ2-1; the match to TRBD1 covers 9 bases. Germline CDR1 reads DFQATT; CDR2 reads SNEGSKA (reference sequence). This CDR3 has 12 amino acids. V shed 2 bases, J shed 16 bases, and the junction held 9 bases outside the gene matches. The CDR3 is CSARSGQGRSFF. The CDR3, as DNA: TGCAGTGCTAGATCCGGACAGGGGAGATCATTCTTC.